This T cell receptor (beta chain) was sequenced during a study of blood T cell repertoires in COVID-19. For the study at large: From the United States, Italy and Spain came samples of acute and convalescent COVID-19.

CDR3 size: 16 residues. V shed 3 bases and J 0 bases; nucleotides not matched to a gene: 5. CDR1 and CDR2 (germline): MNHEY, SMNVEV (reference sequence). In the study's own analysis: Counts of nucleated cells, estimated from reference gene primer amplification, were obtained. Measured with immunoSEQ multiplex PCR; TCRdb has only the in-frame clones, and not every one. V and J calls and clone size are copied from that table; D and trimming were computed from the DNA. The sample holds 100,000 to 110,000 clones, about 90% seen once. Material: peripheral blood. The J gene is TRBJ1-1, the V gene TRBV27, with 9 bases that match TRBD1. This receptor was obtained from a man aged 25-45 years in a cohort sampled during active COVID-19. This chain's CDR3 is CASSLDRGGMNTEAFF. DNA of the CDR3: TGTGCCAGCAGTTTGGACAGGGGCGGGATGAACACTGAAGCTTTCTTT.